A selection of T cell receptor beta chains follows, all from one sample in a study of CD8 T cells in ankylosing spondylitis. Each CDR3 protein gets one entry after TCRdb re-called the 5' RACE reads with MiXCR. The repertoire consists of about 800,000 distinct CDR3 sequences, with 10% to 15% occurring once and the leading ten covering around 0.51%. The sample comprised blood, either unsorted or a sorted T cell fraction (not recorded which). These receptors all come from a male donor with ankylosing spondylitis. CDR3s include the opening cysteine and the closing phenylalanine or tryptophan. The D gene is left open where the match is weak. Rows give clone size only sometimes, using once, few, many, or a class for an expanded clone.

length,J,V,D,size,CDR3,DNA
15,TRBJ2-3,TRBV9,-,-,CASSGSRGYTDTQYF,TGTGCCAGCAGCGGTTCTAGGGGGTACACAGATACGCAGTATTTT
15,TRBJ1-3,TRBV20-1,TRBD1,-,CSVTQGAGAGNTIYF,TGCAGTGTGACCCAGGGGGCCGGTGCTGGAAACACCATATATTTT
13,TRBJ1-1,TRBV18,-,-,CASSPASGTEAFF,TGTGCCAGCTCACCAGCCTCCGGGACTGAAGCTTTCTTT
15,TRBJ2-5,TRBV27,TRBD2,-,CASSPLAISVETQYF,TGTGCCAGCAGCCCACTAGCGATCTCGGTAGAGACCCAGTACTTC
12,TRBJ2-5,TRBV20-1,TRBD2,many,CSTGLVQETQYF,TGCAGTACCGGACTAGTCCAAGAGACCCAGTACTTC
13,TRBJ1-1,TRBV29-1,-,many,CSVEEGPNTEAFF,TGCAGCGTTGAGGAGGGACCGAACACTGAAGCTTTCTTT
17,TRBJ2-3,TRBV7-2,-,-,CASSLVGGLGRTDTQYF,TGTGCCAGCAGCTTAGTAGGCGGGCTGGGGAGGACAGATACGCAGTATTTT
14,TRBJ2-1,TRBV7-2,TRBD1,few,CASSFQQGYNEQFF,TGTGCCAGCAGCTTCCAACAGGGGTACAATGAGCAGTTCTTC
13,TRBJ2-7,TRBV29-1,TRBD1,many,CSVDGTGTHEQYF,TGCAGCGTTGATGGGACAGGGACCCACGAGCAGTACTTC
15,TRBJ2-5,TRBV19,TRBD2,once,CASSVGLAGQGTQYF,TGTGCCAGTAGTGTAGGACTAGCGGGACAAGGGACCCAGTACTTC
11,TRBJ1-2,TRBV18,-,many,CASSSQGAYTF,TGTGCCAGCTCATCTCAGGGAGCCTACACCTTC
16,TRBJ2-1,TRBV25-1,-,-,CASSEVVGISYNEQFF,TGTGCCAGCAGTGAGGTGGTAGGGATCTCCTACAATGAGCAGTTCTTC
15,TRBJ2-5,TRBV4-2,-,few,CASSQDPLGGQTQYF,TGTGCCAGCAGCCAAGATCCGCTGGGGGGACAGACCCAGTACTTC
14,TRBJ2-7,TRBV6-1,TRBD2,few,CASSPGGSIYEQYF,TGTGCCAGCAGTCCCGGGGGGAGTATATACGAGCAGTACTTC
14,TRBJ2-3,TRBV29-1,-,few,CSVGKQSTTDTQYF,TGCAGCGTTGGAAAACAGTCAACCACAGATACGCAGTATTTT
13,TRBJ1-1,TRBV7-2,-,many,CASSATANTEAFF,TGTGCCAGCAGCGCGACAGCTAACACTGAAGCTTTCTTT
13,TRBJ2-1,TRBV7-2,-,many,CASSFGNYNEQFF,TGTGCCAGCAGCTTCGGGAATTACAATGAGCAGTTCTTC
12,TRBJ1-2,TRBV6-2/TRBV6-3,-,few,CASSGPGYRYTF,TGTGCCAGCAGTGGGCCAGGCTATCGCTACACCTTC
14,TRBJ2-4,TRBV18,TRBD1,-,CASSPHTGTGGMYF,TGTGCCAGCTCACCACACACCGGGACAGGGGGCATGTACTTC
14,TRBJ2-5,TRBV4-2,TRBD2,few,CASSNSGGEETQYF,TGTGCCAGCAGCAATAGCGGGGGAGAAGAGACCCAGTACTTC
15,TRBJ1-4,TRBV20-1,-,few,CSARGFTPFNEKLFF,TGCAGTGCTAGGGGCTTTACACCTTTTAATGAAAAACTGTTTTTT
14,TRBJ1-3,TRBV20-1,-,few,CSAPLTYSGNTIYF,TGCAGTGCTCCTTTGACGTACTCTGGAAACACCATATATTTT
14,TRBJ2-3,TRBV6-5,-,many,CASSYSSFRDTQYF,TGTGCCAGCAGTTACTCGAGTTTCCGGGATACGCAGTATTTT
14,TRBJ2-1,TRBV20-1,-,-,CSAEASWDYNEQFF,TGCAGTGCGGAAGCTAGTTGGGACTACAATGAGCAGTTCTTC
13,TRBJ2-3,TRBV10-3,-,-,CAIKGDVADTQYF,TGTGCCATCAAGGGGGATGTAGCAGATACGCAGTATTTT
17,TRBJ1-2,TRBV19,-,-,CASRSGHYQTSNYGYTF,TGTGCCAGTAGATCTGGGCATTACCAAACATCTAACTATGGCTACACCTTC
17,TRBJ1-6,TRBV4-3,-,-,CASSKSTRGSYNSPLHF,TGCGCCAGCAGCAAAAGCACCAGGGGCTCCTATAATTCACCCCTCCACTTT
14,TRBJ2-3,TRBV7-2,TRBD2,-,CASSLELAGRTQYF,TGTGCCAGCAGCTTAGAACTAGCGGGGCGTACGCAGTATTTT
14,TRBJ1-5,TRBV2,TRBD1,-,CASSTNRGRQPQHF,TGTGCCAGCAGTACGAACAGGGGACGCCAGCCCCAGCATTTT